This entry concerns a single TCR beta chain. This clone has a handful of counts. Its binding antigen is unknown. An end of the junction does not agree with germline; a read error may underlie this. The immunoSEQ Assay was used to sequence TCR beta CDR3 regions from DNA. The original pipeline was this. To compute T cell density, TCR beta template counts were normalized to usable DNA, which was estimated by amplifying housekeeping genes. The preseqR package was used to estimate richness by extrapolating to 400,000 templates for PBMC samples and to 120,000 templates for tissue samples. Clonality was calculated as one minus Pielou's evenness. To identify tissue-enriched TCRs, differential abundance testing was run on productive amino-acid clonotypes with a minimum total count of 5 and an alpha of 0.1. The Jaccard Index and the Morisita Overlap Index were used to measure how much the repertoires overlapped between compartments. TCR beta CDR3s were clustered by GLIPH together with public tetramer-defined viral CDR3s, and at least three viral sequences plus V-gene enrichment were required for viral motifs. In TCRdb, the immuneACCESS table is reduced to in-frame sequences with V and J assigned. These tables do not hold every clone; where another copy was compared, an unresolved V gene accounts for under half, and the others remain unexplained. V, J and clone size derive from that table, while D and trimming were established from the DNA sequence. In all, the sample holds 2,200 or so clones, and around two fifths of those were seen once. Together, the top ten hold about 6.6% of the sample.

These data belong to a study of T cells in localized non-small cell lung cancer (dated by TCRdb to the early 2020s). With respect to the entire study: The study analyzed T cell repertoires of around 250 early-stage NSCLC patients, comparing tumors and uninvolved tumor-adjacent lungs. All 230 or so NSCLC patients in the cohort were treatment-naive and had localized lung tumors that were resected. NSCLC patients had a mean age of around 61 years, and 129 were male and 85 to 110 female.

On the study overall, not on this receptor specifically: Longer overall survival was associated with higher T cell density in blood, whereas shorter survival was associated with higher clonality in adjacent lung. Because the study design was exploratory, TCR variables were selected using unadjusted p-values without false-discovery rate correction. Uninvolved tumor-adjacent lung showed the highest T cell clonality, higher than tumor, which suggests more focused antigenic responses in the adjacent lung. Of the top 100 tumor clones, a median of around 57 were detected in paired uninvolved adjacent lung; around 30 were also among that lung's top 100. Because multi-region tumor sequencing was not done, intratumor heterogeneity could not be ruled out.

At diagnosis, tumor, uninvolved tumor-adjacent lung and peripheral blood were collected and then preserved as a mix of FFPE and fresh-frozen material. CDR1 MNHGY and CDR2 SAAAGT were looked up in the germline V gene. Including cysteine and phenylalanine, the CDR3 has 15 amino acids. This entry keeps only the CDR3 DNA: 45 bases, framed from base 1. The sample here was lung tumor tissue, taken before any cancer treatment. The V gene is TRBV6-8 and the J gene is TRBJ2-7, and TRBD2 may be the D gene, going by 6 matching bases. The TCR sequence derives from a female donor of 60 years or more with stage I lung adenocarcinoma. The nucleotides are TGTGCCATCAGTGCTTGGGCGGCGGGAACCTACGAGCAGTACTTC. Translated, this is CAISAWAAGTYEQYF.